The present T cell receptor beta chain was sequenced within a study of blood T cell repertoires in COVID-19. Clones were read by immunoSEQ multiplex PCR, and TCRdb kept only the in-frame ones, dropping some. The table records about 15,000 clones, approximately 90% of them present only once. Germline loops: CDR1 LGHDT, CDR2 YNNKEL (reference sequence). The CDR3 runs 14 residues. V was trimmed by 1 base and J by 2 bases, leaving 7 bases between them. The V call is TRBV3-1 (or the pseudogene TRBV3-2), the J call TRBJ2-3; unclear D gene. Material: peripheral blood. The source is a human donor in a cohort sampled during active COVID-19. The CDR3 sequence is CASSQGPITDTQYF. In DNA, the CDR3 is TGTGCCAGCAGCCAAGGCCCTATCACAGATACGCAGTATTTT.